A single sample gave rise to the 32 T cell receptor beta chains below, sequenced in a study of blood T cells in healthy people across ages. A J-beta primer mix and a sample-barcoded 5' primer were used in a second PCR of roughly 6 to 12 cycles. TCRdb analysed the 5' RACE reads with MiXCR anew, one entry per CDR3 protein. The data show about 810,000 distinct CDR3 sequences, 35% to 40% seen once. The sequenced sample was blood. The receptors stem from a man between 18 and 35 years old in good health.

This clonotype was seen a handful of times. This chain joins TRBV7-9 and TRBJ2-1; D may be TRBD2 (5 bases). This CDR3 contains 15 residues. With 5 bases removed from V and 5 bases from J, the gap between germline ends came to 16 bases. The germline V gene has CDR1 SEHNR and CDR2 FQNEAQ (reference sequence). The chain's CDR3 is CASSQTTLGDNEQFF. CDR3 nucleotide sequence: TGTGCCAGCAGCCAAACAACGTTGGGAGACAATGAGCAGTTCTTC.

The rearrangement links TRBV20-1 to TRBJ2-5; 8 bases are shared with TRBD2. V shed 1 base, J shed 5 bases, and the junction held 6 bases outside the gene matches. Germline CDR1 DFQATT, CDR2 SNEGSKA (reference sequence). CDR3 length: 14 amino acids. CDR3 DNA: TGCAGTGCTAGAGCGGAGCGGGGGTGGGAGACCCAGTACTTC. It translates to CSARAERGWETQYF.

This clonotype was counted ten times or more. The chain joins TRBV7-2 to TRBJ2-3; TRBD2 aligns across 7 bases. CDR1 is SGHTA and CDR2 is FQGNSA in the germline V gene. The CDR3 has 15 amino acids. V was pared by 0 bases and J by 2 bases, with 2 bases of the junction left unmatched. As DNA, the CDR3 is TGTGCCAGCAGCTTAGCACGGGGGGACACAGATACGCAGTATTTT. Amino acid sequence: CASSLARGDTDTQYF.

Points on this clonotype: With a much larger clone just one base away, this may be a read error. This chain links TRBV5-1 with TRBJ2-7, with TRBD1 as a possible D gene (7 bases). The CDR3 contains 16 residues. Germline CDR1 reads SGHRS; CDR2 reads YFSETQ. The V gene lost 3 bases and the J gene lost 4 bases, with 20 bases spanning the gap. This CDR3 is CASSSGGTANIYEQYF. Written as DNA, the CDR3 is TGCGCCAGCAGCTCAGGGGGGACAGCAAATATTTACGAGCAGTACTTC.

The rearrangement uses TRBV20-1 and TRBJ2-2, with D uncertain. CDR1 and CDR2 (germline): DFQATT, SNEGSKA (reference sequence). There are 17 residues in the CDR3. V lost 0 bases to trimming and J lost 0 bases, with 14 bases between them. The CDR3 bases are TGCAGTGCTAGAGATAATTATTGGCCCTCGAACACCGGGGAGCTGTTTTTT. It specifies CSARDNYWPSNTGELFF.

This clonotype turned up a few times. The chain uses TRBV6-5 and TRBJ2-7, with D possibly TRBD1 on 6 matching bases. Trimming removed 0 bases from V and 0 bases from J, with 12 bases in between. Germline loops: CDR1 MNHEY, CDR2 SVGAGI. This CDR3 contains 16 residues. CDR3 protein: CASSYSFRGPSYEQYF. The CDR3 DNA is TGTGCCAGCAGTTACTCGTTCAGGGGACCCTCCTACGAGCAGTACTTC.

Of note for this clonotype: The germline gene is not matched at one end of the junction; a read error may be the cause. V and J are TRBV7-9 and TRBJ2-1; D is uncertain. The CDR3 sequence is 14 residues long. Germline V gene lookup returns CDR1 SEHNR and CDR2 FQNEAQ (reference sequence). The CDR3 DNA is TGTGCCAACAGCTTAGCTGGGACCTACAATGAGCAGTTCTTC. It codes for CANSLAGTYNEQFF.

V usage is TRBV2 and J usage is TRBJ2-1, with 10 bases lining up with TRBD1. The germline CDR1 and CDR2 sequences are SNHLY and FYNNEI. The CDR3 is 14 amino acids. The V and J ends lost 3 bases and 6 bases, in that order; junction bases with no gene match: 2. CDR3 nucleotide sequence: TGTGCCAGCAGTGACGGGACAGGGGTCAATGAGCAGTTCTTC. It encodes CASSDGTGVNEQFF.

J is TRBJ1-1 and V is TRBV5-1; D call uncertain. V was clipped by 4 bases and J by 1 base, with 11 bases between them. Germline V gives CDR1 SGHRS, CDR2 YFSETQ. The CDR3 runs to 14 residues. The CDR3 loop reads CASSRGRENTEAFF. The CDR3, as DNA: TGCGCCAGCAGCCGAGGACGGGAGAACACTGAAGCTTTCTTT.

This clonotype was counted once. The J gene is TRBJ2-7, the V gene TRBV4-1; TRBD2 aligns across 11 bases. Germline lookup yields CDR1 MGHRA and CDR2 YSYEKL. The CDR3 runs to 18 residues. V shed 2 bases and J 7 bases; nucleotides not matched to a gene: 16. CDR3 sequence: CASSQKKTSGVSYNEQYF. CDR3 bases: TGCGCCAGCAGCCAAAAGAAGACTAGCGGGGTTTCCTACAATGAGCAGTACTTC.

This clonotype was detected only once. The chain uses TRBV28 and TRBJ2-3; a weak D match, TRBD2 (7 bases). Per germline, CDR1 MDHEN and CDR2 SYDVKM. This CDR3 spans 16 amino acids. Trimming left V 11 bases short and J 2 bases short, with 23 bases between. The CDR3 DNA is TGTGCCGGCACTTGGGGGGGAAGGGGGAACACAGATACGCAGTATTTT. Translating it yields CAGTWGGRGNTDTQYF.

The V call is TRBV18, the J call TRBJ2-2; TRBD1 aligns across 7 bases. Germline trimming cut 2 bases from V and 3 bases from J; bases unmatched to any gene: 6. Germline V gene lookup returns CDR1 KGHSH and CDR2 LQKENI. The CDR3 runs 16 residues. The CDR3 protein is CASSPMTGWDTGELFF. As DNA, the CDR3 is TGTGCCAGCTCACCAATGACAGGGTGGGACACCGGGGAGCTGTTTTTT.

This clonotype was detected a few times. The gene calls are TRBV14 and TRBJ2-1, with D maybe TRBD1 (6 bases). Deletions cut 5 bases from V and 7 bases from J, with 15 bases between. CDR1 SGHDN and CDR2 FVKESK come from the germline V gene. This CDR3 region has 14 residues. CDR3 sequence reads: CASSKTGQWNEQFF. In DNA form, the CDR3 reads TGTGCCAGCAGCAAAACAGGACAGTGGAATGAGCAGTTCTTC.

This clonotype was observed many times. The V call is TRBV21-1, the J call TRBJ2-5; TRBD1, the table's D call, lacks a check against the DNA. TRBV21-1 is deemed a pseudogene. CDR3 length equals 12 residues. The DNA for the CDR3 is TGTGCCAAGGGACATCCACAAGAGACCCAGTACTTC. As protein: CAKGHPQETQYF.

This clonotype showed up just a few times. This chain connects TRBV10-3 to TRBJ1-5; possible D gene TRBD1, 5 bases. The V gene lost 7 bases and the J gene lost 2 bases, with 24 bases spanning the gap. Germline CDR1 reads ENHRY; CDR2 reads SYGVKD. The CDR3 sequence is 18 residues long. The CDR3 nucleotides read TGTGCCATCAAAACTCCCCTCGGCGGGGCGAATTGCAATCAGCCCCAGCATTTT. Translated: CAIKTPLGGANCNQPQHF.

As concerns this clonotype: The junction departs from the called germline gene at one end, perhaps through a read error. CDR3 sequence (DNA): TGTGCCAGCAGCTTAGAATCCCAGCGGGGAACATCTAGCACAGATACGCGGTATTTT. Translation gives CASSLESQRGTSSTDTRYF. The chain is built from TRBV11-2 and TRBJ2-3; 7 positions agree with TRBD2. The CDR3 sequence is 19 residues long. Germline CDR1 and CDR2: SGHAT and FQNNGV.

This clonotype was detected only a few times. The rearrangement uses TRBV5-1 and TRBJ2-7; TRBD1 aligns across 8 bases. Per the germline V gene, CDR1 is SGHRS and CDR2 is YFSETQ. The CDR3 length is 13 residues. V lost 0 bases and J lost 5; bases outside the gene matches: 1. The CDR3: CASSLETGDEQYF. For the CDR3, the DNA is TGCGCCAGCAGCTTGGAGACAGGGGACGAGCAGTACTTC.

Note on this clonotype: Given a much more abundant clone one base away, this may be a read error. The DNA of the CDR3 is TGTGCCAGCAGTGACTGGGTCGATGAGCAGTTCTTC. It yields the protein CASSDWVDEQFF. The chain combines TRBV6-5 with TRBJ2-1; no firm D call. The CDR3 is made up of 12 amino acids. Deletions cut 5 bases from V and 8 bases from J, with 10 bases between. CDR1 and CDR2 from the germline V gene are MNHEY and SVGAGI.

This clonotype occurred once. V gene TRBV6-1 combines with J gene TRBJ2-3; 8 bases agree with TRBD1. Germline V CDR1 and CDR2: MNHNS, SASEGT. V was clipped by 7 bases and J by 6 bases; unmatched bases: 3. The CDR3 length is 12 residues. CDR3 region: CASNRQGDTQYF. Here the CDR3 DNA reads TGTGCCAGCAACCGACAGGGGGATACGCAGTATTTT.

This clonotype was counted a few times. The rearrangement uses TRBV9 and TRBJ1-2; 9 nucleotides match TRBD1. Germline values: CDR1 SGDLS, CDR2 YYNGEE. CDR3 length: 15 amino acids. Trimming removed 2 bases from V and 2 bases from J; junction bases left unmatched: 4. The CDR3 reads CASSVRDRGNYGYTF. The CDR3 DNA reads TGTGCCAGCAGCGTCAGAGACAGGGGGAACTATGGCTACACCTTC.

The gene calls are TRBV5-1 and TRBJ2-5, with a possible D match to TRBD2 (6 bases). V was trimmed by 2 bases and J by 9 bases, leaving 11 bases between them. This CDR3 comprises 12 residues. In germline, CDR1 is SGHRS, CDR2 YFSETQ. The CDR3 region has the DNA TGCGCCAGCAGCTTAAGATGGGAGGCCCAGTACTTC. The encoded protein is CASSLRWEAQYF.

V usage is TRBV2 and J usage is TRBJ1-2, with 7 positions matching TRBD1. The CDR3 totals 14 residues. V was clipped by 3 bases and J by 7 bases; unmatched bases: 8. The germline V gene encodes CDR1 SNHLY and CDR2 FYNNEI. The CDR3 DNA follows: TGTGCCAGCAGTGATAGGTCGGCAGGGGGTGGCTACACCTTC. Translating it yields CASSDRSAGGGYTF.

This clonotype was counted at least ten times. The V gene is TRBV7-9, the J gene TRBJ2-7; perhaps TRBD1 as D (5 bases). The CDR3 has 14 residues. V lost 5 bases and J 2 bases, leaving 13 bases between the germline ends. The germline CDR1 and CDR2 sequences are SEHNR and FQNEAQ (reference sequence). In nucleotides, the CDR3 is TGTGCCAGCAGCCCACCACTGGGGCCCTACGAGCAGTACTTC. Translation: CASSPPLGPYEQYF.

CDR3 residues: CASSEKTANYGYTF. DNA of the CDR3: TGTGCCAGCAGTGAAAAGACAGCTAACTATGGCTACACCTTC. This chain links TRBV2 with TRBJ1-2; D possibly corresponds to TRBD1 (5 bases). The CDR3 is 14 amino acids. CDR1 and CDR2 from the germline V gene are SNHLY and FYNNEI. V lost 2 bases, J lost 0 bases, and 7 bases lay in between.

The gene calls are TRBV7-9 and TRBJ2-7; 12 nucleotides match TRBD2. CDR1 is SEHNR and CDR2 is FQNEAQ in the germline V gene (reference sequence). The J segment lost 9 bases and the V segment lost 6 bases, leaving 12 bases of the junction unmatched. The CDR3 runs to 15 residues. CDR3 coding DNA: TGTGCCAGCAGTCTTAGACTAGCGGGGGCCGAAGTGCAGTACTTC. This translates into CASSLRLAGAEVQYF.

This clonotype occurred a few times. The rearrangement uses TRBV20-1 and TRBJ2-1, with a possible D match to TRBD1 (6 bases). The last part of the DNA fits TRBJ2-7 better; the J call may be wrong. Germline V gene sequence: CDR1 DFQATT, CDR2 SNEGSKA (reference sequence). The CDR3 is made up of 18 amino acids. The chain's CDR3 is CSASPAVITTGSYNEQYF. The CDR3 DNA sequence: TGCAGTGCTAGTCCCGCGGTAATCACGACAGGTTCCTACAATGAGCAGTACTTC.

The CDR3 sequence: CASSVKGQEDEQYF. The DNA for the CDR3 is TGTGCCAGCAGCGTAAAGGGACAGGAAGACGAGCAGTACTTC. This chain connects TRBV9 to TRBJ2-7, with 8 positions matching TRBD1. The CDR3 is 14 residues long. V gave up 1 base and J gave up 5 bases; unmatched junction bases: 5. From germline, CDR1 is SGDLS and CDR2 YYNGEE.

In its sample, this clonotype was seen a few times. V usage is TRBV7-3 and J usage is TRBJ2-6, with no clear D. The V gene lost 6 bases and the J gene lost 12 bases, with 12 bases spanning the gap. CDR3 length equals 12 residues. CDR1 and CDR2 (germline): SGHTA, FQGTGA. The CDR3 DNA is TGTGCCAGCAGTGACCCTCAACGCGTCCTGACTTTC. Translated, it gives CASSDPQRVLTF.

This clonotype was recorded a few times. The chain links TRBV4-1 to TRBJ2-5; 7 bases map to TRBD2. The V gene's germline CDR1 is MGHRA and CDR2 YSYEKL. This CDR3 spans 14 amino acids. The V and J ends lost 4 bases and 5 bases, in that order; junction bases with no gene match: 7. CDR3 in DNA: TGCGCCAGCAGCCGCGGGGAGGGAAGGGAGACCCAGTACTTC. As protein: CASSRGEGRETQYF.

The CDR3 loop is CSAPPLAGDNEQFF. Written as DNA, the CDR3 is TGCAGTGCTCCCCCGTTAGCGGGTGACAATGAGCAGTTCTTC. This chain connects TRBV20-1 to TRBJ2-1; 7 bases line up with TRBD2. The CDR3 has 14 residues. J was trimmed by 5 bases and V by 5 bases; bases with no gene match: 9. Germline CDR1 DFQATT, CDR2 SNEGSKA (reference sequence).

This chain links TRBV13 with TRBJ2-5; tentatively, D is TRBD2 (6 bases). CDR1 and CDR2 (germline): PRHDT, FYEKMQ (reference sequence). The CDR3 is made up of 14 amino acids. Trimming shortened V by 5 bases and J by 11 bases, and 21 bases separated the two germline ends. The CDR3 DNA is TGTGCCAGCAGCCAAGAGGTCGGGGAGGACGGGCAGTACTTC. Translating it yields CASSQEVGEDGQYF.

This clonotype has a handful of counts. The V and J genes are TRBV5-1 and TRBJ1-4; D may be TRBD1 (5 bases). Germline values: CDR1 SGHRS, CDR2 YFSETQ. This CDR3 is built from 14 residues. V lost 0 bases, J lost 8 bases, and 11 bases lay in between. CDR3 region: CASSLEGAGEKLFF. In DNA, the CDR3 is TGCGCCAGCAGCTTGGAAGGGGCCGGGGAAAAACTGTTTTTT.